What follows describes a single T cell receptor beta chain. No antigen is known for it. This specimen comes from a study of T cells expressing NK-cell markers. Germline-derived CDR1 and CDR2 are KGHSH and LQKENI. The CDR3 consists of 19 residues. Study results and caveats: Expanded clones of NKG2C+ T cells had an unclear HCMV specificity.

TCRdb reprocessed the 5' RACE reads, keeping one entry per CDR3 protein, no DNA. In total, the table holds around 550,000 distinct CDR3 sequences. The V and J genes are TRBV18 and TRBJ2-5; the D call from TCRdb, TRBD2, cannot be confirmed without DNA. This clonotype was obtained from a man between 18 and 35 years old in good health. The sequencing input was blood T cells: a sorted CD56 or NKG2C T cell subset, CD4+ or CD8+ T cells, or bulk PBMC T cells (not recorded which). CDR3 loop: CASSPPVSPQAGVWETQYF. The whole variable domain, filled in from reference TRBV18 and TRBJ2-5, reads NAGVMQNPRHLVRRRGQEARLRCSPMKGHSHVYWYRQLPEEGLKFMVYLQKENIIDESGMPKERFSAEFPKEGPSILRIQQVVRGDSAAYFCASSPPVSPQAGVWETQYFGPGTRLLVL.